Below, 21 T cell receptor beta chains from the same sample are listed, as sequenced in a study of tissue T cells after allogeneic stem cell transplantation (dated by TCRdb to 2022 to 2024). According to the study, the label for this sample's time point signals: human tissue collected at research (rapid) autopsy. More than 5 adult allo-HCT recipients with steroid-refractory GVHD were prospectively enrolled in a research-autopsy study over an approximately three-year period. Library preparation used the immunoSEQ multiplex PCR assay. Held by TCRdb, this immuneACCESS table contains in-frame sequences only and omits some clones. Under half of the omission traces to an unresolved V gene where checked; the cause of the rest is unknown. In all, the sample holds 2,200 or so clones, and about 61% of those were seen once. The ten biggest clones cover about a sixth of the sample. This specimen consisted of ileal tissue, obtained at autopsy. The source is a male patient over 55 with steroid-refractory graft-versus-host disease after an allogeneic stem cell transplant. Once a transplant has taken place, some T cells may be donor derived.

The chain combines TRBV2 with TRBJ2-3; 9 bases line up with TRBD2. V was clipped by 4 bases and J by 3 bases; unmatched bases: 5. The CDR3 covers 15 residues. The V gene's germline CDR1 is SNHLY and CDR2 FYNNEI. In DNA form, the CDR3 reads TGTGCCAGCAGTGCCGGGACTAGCTCGACAGATACGCAGTATTTT. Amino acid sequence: CASSAGTSSTDTQYF.

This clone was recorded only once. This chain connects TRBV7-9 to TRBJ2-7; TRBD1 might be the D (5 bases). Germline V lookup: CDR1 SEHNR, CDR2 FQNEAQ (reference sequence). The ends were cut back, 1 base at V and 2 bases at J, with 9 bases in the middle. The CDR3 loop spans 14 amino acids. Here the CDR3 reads CASSLGPGTYEQYF. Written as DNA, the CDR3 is TGTGCCAGCAGCTTAGGCCCAGGGACCTACGAGCAGTACTTC.

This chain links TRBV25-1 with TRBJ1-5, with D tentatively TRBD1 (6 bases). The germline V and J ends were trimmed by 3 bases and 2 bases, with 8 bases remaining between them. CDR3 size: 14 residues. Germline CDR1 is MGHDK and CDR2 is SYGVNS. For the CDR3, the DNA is TGTGCCAGCAGTGACTCAGGGGGCAATCAGCCCCAGCATTTT. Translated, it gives CASSDSGGNQPQHF.

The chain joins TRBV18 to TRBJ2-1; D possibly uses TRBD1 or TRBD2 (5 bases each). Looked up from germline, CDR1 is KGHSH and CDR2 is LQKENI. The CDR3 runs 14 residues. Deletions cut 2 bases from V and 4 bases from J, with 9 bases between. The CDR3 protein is CASSPRDGYNEQFF. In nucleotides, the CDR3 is TGTGCCAGCTCACCAAGGGACGGGTACAATGAGCAGTTCTTC.

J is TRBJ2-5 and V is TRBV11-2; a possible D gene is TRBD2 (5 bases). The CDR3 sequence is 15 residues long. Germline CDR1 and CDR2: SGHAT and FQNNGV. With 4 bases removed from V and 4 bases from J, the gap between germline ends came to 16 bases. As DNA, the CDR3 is TGTGCCAGCAGCTCCCGACTTAGCGTCGCAGAGACCCAGTACTTC. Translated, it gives CASSSRLSVAETQYF.

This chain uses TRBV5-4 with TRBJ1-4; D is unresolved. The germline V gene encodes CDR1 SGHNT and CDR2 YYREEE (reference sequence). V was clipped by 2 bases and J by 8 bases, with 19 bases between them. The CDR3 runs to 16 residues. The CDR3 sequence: CASSFGGNWGGEKLFF. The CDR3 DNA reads TGTGCCAGCAGCTTCGGCGGCAACTGGGGTGGCGAAAAACTGTTTTTT.

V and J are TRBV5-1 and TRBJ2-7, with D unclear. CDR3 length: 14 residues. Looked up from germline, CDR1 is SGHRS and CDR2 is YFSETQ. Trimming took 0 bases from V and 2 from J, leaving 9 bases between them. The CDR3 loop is CASSLADSTYEQYF. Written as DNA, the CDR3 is TGCGCCAGCAGCTTGGCGGATAGTACCTACGAGCAGTACTTC.

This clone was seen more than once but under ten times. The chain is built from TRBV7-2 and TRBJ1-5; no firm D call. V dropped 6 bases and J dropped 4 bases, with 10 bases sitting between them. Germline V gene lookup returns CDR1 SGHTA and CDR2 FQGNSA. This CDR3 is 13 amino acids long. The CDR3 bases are TGTGCCAGCAGTCAAGAACAAAATCAGCCCCAGCATTTT. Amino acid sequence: CASSQEQNQPQHF.

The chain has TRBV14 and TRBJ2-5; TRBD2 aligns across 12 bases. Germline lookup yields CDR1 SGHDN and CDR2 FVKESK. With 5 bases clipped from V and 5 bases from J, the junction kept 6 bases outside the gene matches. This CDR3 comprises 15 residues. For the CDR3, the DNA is TGTGCCAGCAGCGCCCGACTAGCGGGGGTGGAGACCCAGTACTTC. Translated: CASSARLAGVETQYF. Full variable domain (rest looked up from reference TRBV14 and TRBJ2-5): EAGVTQFPSHSVIEKGQTVTLRCDPISGHDNLYWYRRVMGKEIKFLLHFVKESKQDESGMPNNRFLAERTGGTYSTLKVQPAELEDSGVYFCASSARLAGVETQYFGPGTRLLVL.

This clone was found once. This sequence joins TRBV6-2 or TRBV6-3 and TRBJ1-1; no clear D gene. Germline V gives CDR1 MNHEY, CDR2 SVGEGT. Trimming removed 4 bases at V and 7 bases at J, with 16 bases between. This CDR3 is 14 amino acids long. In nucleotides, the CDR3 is TGTGCCAGCAGTTCAGAAGGCGGCCGAATTGAAGCTTTCTTT. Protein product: CASSSEGGRIEAFF.

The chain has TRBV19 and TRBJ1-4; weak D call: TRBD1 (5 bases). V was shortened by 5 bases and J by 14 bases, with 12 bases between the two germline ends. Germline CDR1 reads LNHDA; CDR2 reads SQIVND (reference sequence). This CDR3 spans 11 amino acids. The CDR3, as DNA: TGTGCCAGTAGTGCAAGGGGCTTGCTGTTTTTT. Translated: CASSARGLLFF.

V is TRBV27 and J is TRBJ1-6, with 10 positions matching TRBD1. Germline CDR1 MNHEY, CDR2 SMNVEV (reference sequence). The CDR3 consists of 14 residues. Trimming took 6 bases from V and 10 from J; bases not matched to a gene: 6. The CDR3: CASSPDRGRSPLHF. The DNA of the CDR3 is TGTGCCAGCAGCCCCGACAGGGGGCGATCACCCCTCCACTTT.

CDR3 protein: CASRGDYTGELFF. The CDR3 DNA sequence: TGTGCCAGCAGGGGGGACTACACCGGGGAGCTGTTTTTT. The V and J genes are TRBV6-6 and TRBJ2-2; tentatively, D is TRBD2 (6 bases). Germline CDR1 and CDR2: MNHNY and SVGAGI (reference sequence). Trimming took 6 bases from V and 3 from J, leaving 8 bases between them. This CDR3 is 13 amino acids long.

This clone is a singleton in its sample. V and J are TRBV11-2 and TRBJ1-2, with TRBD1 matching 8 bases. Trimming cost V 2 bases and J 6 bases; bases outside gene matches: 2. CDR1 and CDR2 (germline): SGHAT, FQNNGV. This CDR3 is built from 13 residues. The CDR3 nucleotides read TGTGCCAGCAGCTTACAGGGGGCACATGGCTACACCTTC. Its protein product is CASSLQGAHGYTF.

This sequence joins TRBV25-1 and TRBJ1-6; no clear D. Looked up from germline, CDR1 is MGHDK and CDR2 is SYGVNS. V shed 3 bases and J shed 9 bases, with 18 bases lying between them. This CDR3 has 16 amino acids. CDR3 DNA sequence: TGTGCCAGCAGTGATCACGGGTTTGGGCTTTTTTCACCCCTCCACTTT. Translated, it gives CASSDHGFGLFSPLHF.

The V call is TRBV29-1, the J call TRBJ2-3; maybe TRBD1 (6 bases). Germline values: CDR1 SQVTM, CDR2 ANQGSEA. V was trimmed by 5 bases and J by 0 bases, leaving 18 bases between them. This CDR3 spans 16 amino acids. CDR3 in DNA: TGCAGCGTTACCGGGACACTTGCTTCGAGCACAGATACGCAGTATTTT. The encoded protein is CSVTGTLASSTDTQYF.

The CDR3 loop is CASRESGTGFYEQYF. In nucleotides, the CDR3 is TGTGCCAGTAGGGAGAGCGGGACAGGGTTCTACGAGCAGTACTTC. The chain links TRBV19 to TRBJ2-7, with 9 nucleotides matching TRBD1. This CDR3 has 15 residues. V lost 6 bases to trimming and J lost 3 bases; unmatched junction nucleotides: 9. The germline V gene has CDR1 LNHDA and CDR2 SQIVND (reference sequence).

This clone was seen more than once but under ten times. The CDR3 region is CASSTEQNQPQHF. The DNA for the CDR3 is TGTGCCAGCAGCACGGAGCAGAATCAGCCCCAGCATTTT. This sequence joins TRBV7-2 and TRBJ1-5; D not resolved. Deletions cut 5 bases from V and 4 bases from J, with 9 bases between. The CDR3 spans 13 residues. Germline values: CDR1 SGHTA, CDR2 FQGNSA.

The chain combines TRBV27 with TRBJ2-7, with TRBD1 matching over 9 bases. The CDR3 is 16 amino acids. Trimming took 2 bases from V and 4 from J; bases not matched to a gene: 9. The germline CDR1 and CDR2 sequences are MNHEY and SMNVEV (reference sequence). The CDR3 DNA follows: TGTGCCAGCAGTTTAACCGGGACAGGGTCGATATACGAGCAGTACTTC. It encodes CASSLTGTGSIYEQYF.

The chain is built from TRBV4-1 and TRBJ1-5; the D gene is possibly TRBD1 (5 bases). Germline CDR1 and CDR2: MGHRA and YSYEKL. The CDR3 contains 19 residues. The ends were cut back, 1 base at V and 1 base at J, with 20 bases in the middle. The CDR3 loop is CASSQATGGPLGSNQPQHF. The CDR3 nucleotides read TGCGCCAGCAGCCAAGCAACGGGGGGACCTTTAGGGAGCAATCAGCCCCAGCATTTT.

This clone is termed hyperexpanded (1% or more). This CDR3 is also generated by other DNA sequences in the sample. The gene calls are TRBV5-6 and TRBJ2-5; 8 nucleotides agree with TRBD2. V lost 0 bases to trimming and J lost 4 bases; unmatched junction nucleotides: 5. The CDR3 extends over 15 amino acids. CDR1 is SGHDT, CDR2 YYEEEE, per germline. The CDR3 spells CASSLVAGGGETQYF. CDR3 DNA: TGTGCCAGCAGCTTGGTGGCCGGGGGGGGAGAGACCCAGTACTTC.